The subject of this entry is one TCR beta chain. Its cognate antigen is unknown. Produced via immunoSEQ multiplex PCR; TCRdb's table is partial and in-frame only. The sample includes more than 12,000 clones, 85% of them seen just once. The data are from a study of T cells in localized non-small cell lung cancer. Regarding the study as a whole: Because only a single region of the tumor was sequenced, heterogeneity remains possible.

Trimming stripped 0 bases from V and 1 base from J, with 7 bases between. The CDR3 has 15 residues. Per the germline V gene, CDR1 is LGHNA and CDR2 is YSLEER. This chain connects TRBV4-3 to TRBJ1-3; D gene unclear. The receptor's source is a female donor older than 55 with stage I squamous cell lung carcinoma. The sequencing here drew on peripheral blood, taken before any cancer treatment. The CDR3 reads CASSQERGSGNTIYF. The CDR3 coding sequence is TGCGCCAGCAGCCAAGAACGCGGTTCTGGAAACACCATATATTTT.